Given below is one T cell receptor beta chain in context. What it recognizes is unknown. The use of a sample-barcoded 5' primer and a J-beta primer mix characterized a second PCR of roughly 6 to 11 cycles. A template-switch adaptor with 12 random nucleotides tagged each cDNA molecule. At least 3 million CDR3-containing paired-end reads were obtained per sample. TCRdb recomputed calls from the 5' RACE reads with MiXCR, one row per CDR3 protein. This table has approximately 1,000,000 distinct CDR3 sequences, roughly 45% appearing once. The CDR3 covers 20 residues. Looked up from germline, CDR1 is SGDLS and CDR2 is YYNGEE. The data were taken from a study of blood T cells in healthy people across ages. Regarding the study as a whole: Getting older went along with TCR beta diversity per million T cells dropping roughly linearly.

Sample donors were healthy Caucasian individuals that came from Russia, aged roughly 6 to 95. Input material: blood. The chain employs TRBV9 and TRBJ2-1; D assignment may be TRBD1 or TRBD2 (6 bases each). The DNA end lines up better with TRBJ2-7; the J call may be wrong. The origin of this receptor is a woman aged 55-69 years in good health. This CDR3 reads CASSVGLGARRDPFYNEQYF. In DNA form, the CDR3 reads TGTGCCAGCAGCGTAGGTTTGGGGGCACGGCGGGACCCATTCTACAATGAGCAGTACTTC.